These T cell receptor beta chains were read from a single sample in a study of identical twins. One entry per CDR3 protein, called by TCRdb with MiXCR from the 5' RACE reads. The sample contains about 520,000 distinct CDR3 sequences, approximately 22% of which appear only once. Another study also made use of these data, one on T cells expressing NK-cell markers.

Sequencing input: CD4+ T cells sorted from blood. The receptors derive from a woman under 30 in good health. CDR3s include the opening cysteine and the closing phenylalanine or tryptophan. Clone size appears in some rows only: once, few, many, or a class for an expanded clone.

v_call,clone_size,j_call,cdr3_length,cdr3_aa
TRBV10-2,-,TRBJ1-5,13,CASKDRLNQPQHF
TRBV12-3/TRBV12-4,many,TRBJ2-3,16,CASSPHSGSFVNTQYF
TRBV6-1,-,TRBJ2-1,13,CAIGAGSYNEQFF
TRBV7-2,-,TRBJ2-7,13,CASSLVQDYEQYF
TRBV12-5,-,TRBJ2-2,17,CASGLVSAPSPPGELFF
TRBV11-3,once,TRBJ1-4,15,CASSPGQTLNEKLFF
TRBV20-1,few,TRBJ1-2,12,CSARSRDYGYTF
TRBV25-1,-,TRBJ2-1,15,CASSERGFSYNEQFF
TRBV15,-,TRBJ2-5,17,CATSRDPAGVSMGTQYF
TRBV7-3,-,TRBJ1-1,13,CASSLTGNTEALF
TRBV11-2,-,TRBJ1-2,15,CASSLDGRVSYGYTF
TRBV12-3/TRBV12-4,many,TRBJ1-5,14,CASRPAQPSQPQHF
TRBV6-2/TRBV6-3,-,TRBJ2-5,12,CASRALQETQYF
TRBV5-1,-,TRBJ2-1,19,CASSFVPVSDRSSYNEQFF
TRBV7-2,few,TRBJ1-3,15,CASSSGVFSGNTIYF
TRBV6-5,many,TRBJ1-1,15,CASSYSQEMNTEAFF
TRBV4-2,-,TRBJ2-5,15,CASSPEQRSRETQYF
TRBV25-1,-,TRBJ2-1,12,CASTETSGQQFF
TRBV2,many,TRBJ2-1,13,CASSLSSWAAQFF
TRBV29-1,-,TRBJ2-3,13,CSAGRVPPDTQYF
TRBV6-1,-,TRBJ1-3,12,CASSEDGNTIYF
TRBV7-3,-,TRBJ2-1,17,CSSSFGGARGTYNEQFF
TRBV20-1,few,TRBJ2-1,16,CSAQPGLAGGSNEQFF
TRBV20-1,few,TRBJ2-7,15,CSARDPRQGFSEQYF
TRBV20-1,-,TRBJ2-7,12,CSASGRGHEQYF
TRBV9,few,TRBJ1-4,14,CASSVDRGKEKLFF
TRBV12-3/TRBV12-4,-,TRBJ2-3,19,CASSLKWASGGASTDTQYF
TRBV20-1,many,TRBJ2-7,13,CSARPSTLYEQYF
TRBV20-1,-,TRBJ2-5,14,CSASRTGSQETQYF
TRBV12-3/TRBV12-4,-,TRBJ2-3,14,CASSSGGRKDTQYF
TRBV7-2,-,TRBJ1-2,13,CASSKDGPSGYTF
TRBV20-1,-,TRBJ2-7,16,CCARERRAAPTYEQYF
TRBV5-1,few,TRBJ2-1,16,CASSPLTSGGSNEQFF